These T cell receptor beta chains were read from a single sample in a study of vaccination effects on CD4 cells after COVID-19. The repertoire was sequenced with immunoSEQ multiplex PCR; TCRdb's copy has only in-frame clones and lacks some. The sample consists of around 32,000 clones, about 66% of them appearing once. These receptors have no known antigen. The source was CD4+ T cells from PBMCs cultured with SARS-CoV-2 spike peptides, collected after COVID-19 vaccination. Source of these receptors: a human donor who received a COVID-19 vaccine. Both conserved end residues are part of each CDR3. A D gene is named only where the DNA matches it firmly. Size is omitted from some rows. Given values are once, few, many or a class for expanded clones.

clone_size: NA; d_call: NA; v_call: TRBV2; j_call: TRBJ1-2; cdr3_aa: CASSESNYGYTF; cdr3_nt: TGTGCCAGCAGTGAAAGTAACTATGGCTACACCTTC
clone_size: NA; d_call: NA; v_call: TRBV19; j_call: TRBJ1-1; cdr3_aa: CASSIFFTEAFF; cdr3_nt: TGTGCCAGTAGTATTTTTTTCACTGAAGCTTTCTTT
clone_size: NA; d_call: TRBD1; v_call: TRBV12-5; j_call: TRBJ1-3; cdr3_aa: CASGLGSGQGNTIYF; cdr3_nt: TGTGCTAGTGGTTTGGGTTCGGGACAGGGGAACACCATATATTTT
clone_size: few; d_call: TRBD1; v_call: TRBV7-9; j_call: TRBJ1-5; cdr3_aa: CASSNTRQGERNQPQHF; cdr3_nt: TGTGCCAGCAGCAACACTAGACAGGGGGAAAGGAATCAGCCCCAGCATTTT
clone_size: NA; d_call: TRBD1; v_call: TRBV3-1/TRBV3-2; j_call: TRBJ1-4; cdr3_aa: CASSRQGEEKLFF; cdr3_nt: TGTGCCAGCAGCCGACAGGGAGAGGAAAAACTGTTTTTT
clone_size: NA; d_call: NA; v_call: TRBV6-4; j_call: TRBJ2-3; cdr3_aa: CASSEGEPDTQYF; cdr3_nt: TGTGCCAGCAGTGAGGGGGAGCCAGATACGCAGTATTTT
clone_size: NA; d_call: NA; v_call: TRBV29-1; j_call: TRBJ1-2; cdr3_aa: CSVEGSRAGGYTF; cdr3_nt: TGCAGCGTTGAGGGCTCCCGGGCAGGGGGCTACACCTTC
clone_size: NA; d_call: TRBD2; v_call: TRBV12-3/TRBV12-4; j_call: TRBJ2-3; cdr3_aa: CASIAGGTDTQYF; cdr3_nt: TGTGCCAGTATAGCGGGAGGCACAGATACGCAGTATTTT
clone_size: NA; d_call: TRBD2; v_call: TRBV27; j_call: TRBJ2-7; cdr3_aa: CASSLLGGAYEQYF; cdr3_nt: TGTGCCAGCAGTTTACTCGGGGGGGCCTACGAGCAGTACTTC
clone_size: once; d_call: TRBD1; v_call: TRBV11-2; j_call: TRBJ2-5; cdr3_aa: CASSRDSQETQYF; cdr3_nt: TGTGCCAGCAGCAGGGACAGCCAGGAGACCCAGTACTTC
clone_size: NA; d_call: NA; v_call: TRBV3-1/TRBV3-2; j_call: TRBJ2-7; cdr3_aa: CASSQEGGSYEQYF; cdr3_nt: TGTGCCAGCAGCCAAGAAGGGGGCTCCTACGAGCAGTACTTC
clone_size: NA; d_call: NA; v_call: TRBV12-5; j_call: TRBJ2-1; cdr3_aa: CASGLAVLGRPYNEQFF; cdr3_nt: TGTGCTAGTGGTTTGGCCGTCCTGGGGCGCCCCTACAATGAGCAGTTCTTC
clone_size: NA; d_call: TRBD1; v_call: TRBV10-3; j_call: TRBJ2-1; cdr3_aa: CAISTGTGLNEQFF; cdr3_nt: TGTGCCATCAGCACCGGGACAGGGCTCAATGAGCAGTTCTTC
clone_size: few; d_call: NA; v_call: TRBV10-1; j_call: TRBJ2-1; cdr3_aa: CASSESRAETYNEQFF; cdr3_nt: TGCGCCAGCAGTGAGTCCCGAGCGGAGACGTACAATGAGCAGTTCTTC
clone_size: NA; d_call: NA; v_call: TRBV21-1; j_call: TRBJ1-6; cdr3_aa: CASSKGQGTSSYNSPLHF; cdr3_nt: TGTGCCAGCAGCAAGGGACAGGGTACAAGCTCCTATAATTCACCCCTCCACTTT
clone_size: NA; d_call: NA; v_call: TRBV5-1; j_call: TRBJ2-3; cdr3_aa: CASSPAVGRSTDTQYF; cdr3_nt: TGCGCCAGCAGCCCGGCAGTTGGTCGGAGCACAGATACGCAGTATTTT
clone_size: NA; d_call: TRBD1; v_call: TRBV27; j_call: TRBJ2-7; cdr3_aa: CATTKQRDRGYEQYF; cdr3_nt: TGTGCCACTACGAAACAGAGGGACAGGGGCTACGAGCAGTACTTC
clone_size: NA; d_call: TRBD2; v_call: TRBV19; j_call: TRBJ2-3; cdr3_aa: CASSMTASGMRTDTQYF; cdr3_nt: TGTGCCAGTAGTATGACGGCTAGCGGGATGAGGACAGATACGCAGTATTTT
clone_size: NA; d_call: NA; v_call: TRBV28; j_call: TRBJ1-5; cdr3_aa: CASRPSRQPQHF; cdr3_nt: TGTGCCAGCAGACCCTCTCGTCAGCCCCAGCATTTT
clone_size: NA; d_call: NA; v_call: TRBV2; j_call: TRBJ1-6; cdr3_aa: CASYPGRNNSPLHF; cdr3_nt: TGTGCCAGCTACCCGGGTCGTAATAATTCACCCCTCCACTTT
clone_size: NA; d_call: TRBD1; v_call: TRBV5-1; j_call: TRBJ1-4; cdr3_aa: CASSALGGTVNEKLFF; cdr3_nt: TGCGCCAGCAGCGCCCTGGGGGGGACAGTAAATGAAAAACTGTTTTTT
clone_size: NA; d_call: TRBD1; v_call: TRBV13; j_call: TRBJ1-1; cdr3_aa: CASSLDRVSNTEAFF; cdr3_nt: TGTGCCAGCAGCTTGGACAGGGTTAGTAACACTGAAGCTTTCTTT
clone_size: NA; d_call: NA; v_call: TRBV30; j_call: TRBJ2-5; cdr3_aa: CAWSLMYVETQYF; cdr3_nt: TGTGCCTGGAGTTTAATGTACGTCGAGACCCAGTACTTC
clone_size: once; d_call: NA; v_call: TRBV19; j_call: TRBJ2-5; cdr3_aa: CASSKEGEGQETQYF; cdr3_nt: TGTGCCAGTAGTAAGGAGGGAGAGGGTCAAGAGACCCAGTACTTC
clone_size: NA; d_call: TRBD2; v_call: TRBV19; j_call: TRBJ2-1; cdr3_aa: CASSIVTSGGRSSYNEQFF; cdr3_nt: TGTGCCAGTAGTATAGTCACTAGCGGGGGGCGCAGCTCCTACAATGAGCAGTTCTTC
clone_size: NA; d_call: NA; v_call: TRBV27; j_call: TRBJ2-5; cdr3_aa: CASSFPRGTQYF; cdr3_nt: TGTGCCAGCAGTTTCCCCAGGGGGACCCAGTACTTC
clone_size: once; d_call: NA; v_call: TRBV11-2; j_call: TRBJ1-5; cdr3_aa: CASSLQGQPQHF; cdr3_nt: TGTGCCAGCAGCTTACAGGGGCAGCCCCAGCATTTT
clone_size: NA; d_call: NA; v_call: TRBV18; j_call: TRBJ1-6; cdr3_aa: CASSPPGFPPLHF; cdr3_nt: TGTGCCAGCTCACCACCGGGTTTTCCACCCCTCCACTTT
clone_size: NA; d_call: NA; v_call: TRBV6-5; j_call: TRBJ1-2; cdr3_aa: CASSPRRTQNYGYTF; cdr3_nt: TGTGCCAGCAGTCCCCGTAGGACACAAAACTATGGCTACACCTTC
clone_size: NA; d_call: NA; v_call: TRBV6-5; j_call: TRBJ1-4; cdr3_aa: CASKEGPTNEKLFF; cdr3_nt: TGTGCCAGCAAGGAGGGACCGACGAATGAAAAACTGTTTTTT
clone_size: NA; d_call: TRBD2; v_call: TRBV4-1; j_call: TRBJ2-1; cdr3_aa: CASSIAGAYNEQFF; cdr3_nt: TGCGCCAGCAGCATAGCGGGAGCCTACAATGAGCAGTTCTTC
clone_size: NA; d_call: NA; v_call: TRBV6-5; j_call: TRBJ2-1; cdr3_aa: CASSYSLAFGYNEQFF; cdr3_nt: TGTGCCAGCAGTTACTCTCTAGCGTTTGGCTACAATGAGCAGTTCTTC
clone_size: NA; d_call: NA; v_call: TRBV7-9; j_call: TRBJ1-2; cdr3_aa: CAGRMRERDGYTF; cdr3_nt: TGTGCCGGGCGAATGAGGGAGCGAGATGGCTACACCTTC
clone_size: NA; d_call: NA; v_call: TRBV5-8; j_call: TRBJ1-1; cdr3_aa: CASSFYGEAFF; cdr3_nt: TGTGCCAGCAGCTTTTATGGTGAAGCTTTCTTT
clone_size: NA; d_call: NA; v_call: TRBV7-9; j_call: TRBJ1-6; cdr3_aa: CASSLDYNSPLHF; cdr3_nt: TGTGCCAGCAGCTTGGATTATAATTCACCCCTCCACTTT
clone_size: few; d_call: TRBD1; v_call: TRBV19; j_call: TRBJ1-1; cdr3_aa: CASTGGNTEAFF; cdr3_nt: TGTGCCAGTACAGGGGGGAACACTGAAGCTTTCTTT
clone_size: few; d_call: NA; v_call: TRBV18; j_call: TRBJ1-2; cdr3_aa: CASSPQFNEANYGYTF; cdr3_nt: TGTGCCAGCTCACCACAGTTTAATGAAGCTAACTATGGCTACACCTTC
clone_size: NA; d_call: NA; v_call: TRBV9; j_call: TRBJ1-6; cdr3_aa: CASSVELDSPLHF; cdr3_nt: TGTGCCAGCAGCGTAGAGCTGGATTCACCCCTCCACTTT
clone_size: NA; d_call: NA; v_call: TRBV28; j_call: TRBJ2-7; cdr3_aa: CASLEPTTTEQYF; cdr3_nt: TGTGCCAGCCTAGAGCCTACTACTACCGAGCAGTACTTC
clone_size: NA; d_call: NA; v_call: TRBV30; j_call: TRBJ1-4; cdr3_aa: CAWSVGVGEKLFF; cdr3_nt: TGTGCCTGGAGTGTAGGCGTCGGAGAAAAACTGTTTTTT
clone_size: NA; d_call: NA; v_call: TRBV7-9; j_call: TRBJ1-4; cdr3_aa: CASSGGQGGKLFF; cdr3_nt: TGTGCCAGCAGCGGAGGGCAGGGCGGAAAACTGTTTTTT
clone_size: NA; d_call: NA; v_call: TRBV3-1/TRBV3-2; j_call: TRBJ2-7; cdr3_aa: CASSHKRDGGQYF; cdr3_nt: TGTGCCAGCAGTCACAAGAGGGATGGGGGGCAGTACTTC
clone_size: NA; d_call: NA; v_call: TRBV4-1; j_call: TRBJ1-1; cdr3_aa: CASSNHDRGPGTKAFF; cdr3_nt: TGCGCCAGCAGCAATCATGATAGGGGACCGGGAACTAAAGCTTTCTTT
clone_size: few; d_call: NA; v_call: TRBV9; j_call: TRBJ1-5; cdr3_aa: CASALGNNQPQHF; cdr3_nt: TGTGCCAGCGCGCTGGGGAACAATCAGCCCCAGCATTTT
clone_size: few; d_call: TRBD1; v_call: TRBV10-1; j_call: TRBJ2-1; cdr3_aa: CASKSGTASENEQFF; cdr3_nt: TGCGCCAGCAAGTCCGGGACAGCGTCCGAGAATGAGCAGTTCTTC
clone_size: once; d_call: TRBD1; v_call: TRBV18; j_call: TRBJ2-4; cdr3_aa: CASAKNPGQQNIQYF; cdr3_nt: TGTGCCAGCGCCAAGAATCCGGGACAGCAAAACATTCAGTACTTC